This T cell receptor beta chain was observed in a study of blood T cell repertoires in COVID-19. Under the authors' procedure: Scientists estimated how many nucleated cells there were by amplifying reference gene primers. Assay: immunoSEQ multiplex PCR; the TCRdb copy retains only in-frame clones and omits some. The V and J calls and the clone size are those of that table, but D and trimming were determined from the DNA. The sample lists some 170,000 clones, around 80% seen once, with roughly 19% in the top ten. This CDR3 has 16 residues. Germline lookup yields CDR1 SGHDT and CDR2 YYEEEE. The V and J ends lost 4 bases and 2 bases, in that order; junction bases with no gene match: 9. In this sample, this clone turned up once.

The source material was peripheral blood. The rearrangement joins TRBV5-6 to TRBJ1-3; the match to TRBD1 covers 7 bases. The TCR originated in a woman aged 80 or over with acute or convalescent COVID-19. In DNA, the CDR3 is TGTGCCAGCAGCACGGGGTTAACAGGGGCTGGAAACACCATATATTTT. Protein sequence: CASSTGLTGAGNTIYF.